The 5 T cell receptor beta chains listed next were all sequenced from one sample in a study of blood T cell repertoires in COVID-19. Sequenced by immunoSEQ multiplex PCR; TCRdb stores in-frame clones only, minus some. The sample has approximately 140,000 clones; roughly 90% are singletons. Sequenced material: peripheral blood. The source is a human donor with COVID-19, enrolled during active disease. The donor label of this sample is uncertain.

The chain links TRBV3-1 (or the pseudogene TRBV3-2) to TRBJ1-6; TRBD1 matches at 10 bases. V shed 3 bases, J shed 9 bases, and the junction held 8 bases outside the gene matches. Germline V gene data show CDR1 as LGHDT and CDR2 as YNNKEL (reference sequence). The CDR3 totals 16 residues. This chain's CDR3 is CASSQDQTGGVSPLHF. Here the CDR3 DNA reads TGTGCCAGCAGCCAGGACCAGACAGGGGGCGTTTCACCCCTCCACTTT.

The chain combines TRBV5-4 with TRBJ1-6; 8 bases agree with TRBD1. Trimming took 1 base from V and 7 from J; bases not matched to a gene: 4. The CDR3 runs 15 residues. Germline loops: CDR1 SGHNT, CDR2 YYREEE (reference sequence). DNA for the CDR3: TGTGCCAGCAGCTTGTCCCCAGGGGGCAATTCACCCCTCCACTTT. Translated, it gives CASSLSPGGNSPLHF.

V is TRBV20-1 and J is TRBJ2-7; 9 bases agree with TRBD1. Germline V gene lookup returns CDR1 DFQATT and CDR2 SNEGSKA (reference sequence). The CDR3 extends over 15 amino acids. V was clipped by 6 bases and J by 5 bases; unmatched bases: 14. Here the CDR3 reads CSASIPGTGFNEQYF. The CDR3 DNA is TGCAGTGCCAGTATTCCCGGGACAGGGTTTAACGAGCAGTACTTC.

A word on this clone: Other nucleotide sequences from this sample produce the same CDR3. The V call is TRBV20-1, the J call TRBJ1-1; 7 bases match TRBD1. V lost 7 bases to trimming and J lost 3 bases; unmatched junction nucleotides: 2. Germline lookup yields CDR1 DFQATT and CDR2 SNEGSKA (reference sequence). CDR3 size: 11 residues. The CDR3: CSGTGDTEAFF. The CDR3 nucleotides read TGCAGTGGGACAGGCGACACTGAAGCTTTCTTT.

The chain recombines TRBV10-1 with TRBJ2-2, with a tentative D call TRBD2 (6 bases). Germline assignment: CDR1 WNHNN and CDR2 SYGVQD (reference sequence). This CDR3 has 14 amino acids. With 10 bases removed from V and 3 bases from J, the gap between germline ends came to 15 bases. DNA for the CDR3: TGCGCCACAAAGAGGGAGGCGGACACCGGGGAGCTGTTTTTT. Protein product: CATKREADTGELFF.